Shown below are 32 T cell receptor beta chains from a single sample sequenced in a study of blood T cell repertoires in COVID-19. This table comes from immunoSEQ multiplex PCR, and its TCRdb copy is limited to in-frame clones, with some not included. The sample carries around 200,000 clones, over 80% recorded once. What was sequenced was PBMCs or T cells enriched from blood (not recorded which). The source of these receptors is a man aged 18 to 35 with acute COVID-19.

V is TRBV14 and J is TRBJ1-2, with TRBD1 as a possible D gene (6 bases). This CDR3 region has 14 residues. V dropped 4 bases and J dropped 4 bases, with 13 bases sitting between them. CDR1 is SGHDN and CDR2 is FVKESK in the germline V gene. The CDR3: CASSRNRVAYGYTF. Written as DNA, the CDR3 is TGTGCCAGCAGCCGAAACAGGGTTGCCTATGGCTACACCTTC. Full variable domain (rest looked up from reference TRBV14 and TRBJ1-2): EAGVTQFPSHSVIEKGQTVTLRCDPISGHDNLYWYRRVMGKEIKFLLHFVKESKQDESGMPNNRFLAERTGGTYSTLKVQPAELEDSGVYFCASSRNRVAYGYTFGSGTRLTVV.

This clone was seen just once. The chain links TRBV4-1 to TRBJ2-1, with 9 positions matching TRBD1. The J segment lost 10 bases and the V segment lost 1 base, leaving 8 bases of the junction unmatched. The CDR3 is made up of 15 amino acids. The germline CDR1 and CDR2 sequences are MGHRA and YSYEKL. In DNA, the CDR3 is TGCGCCAGCAGCCAAGCTCCGGGACAGGGCTGGGAGCAGTTCTTC. It encodes CASSQAPGQGWEQFF.

This chain joins TRBV5-1 and TRBJ1-1; D is possibly TRBD1 (6 bases). This CDR3 spans 16 amino acids. CDR1 is SGHRS, CDR2 YFSETQ, per germline. V lost 4 bases and J lost 2, with 18 bases in between. CDR3 amino acids: CASSPYRQAPNTEAFF. Written as DNA, the CDR3 is TGCGCCAGCAGCCCATACCGACAGGCCCCCAACACTGAAGCTTTCTTT.

The chain couples TRBV5-1 to TRBJ2-7; D is unclear. CDR3 length equals 16 residues. CDR1 and CDR2 from the germline V gene are SGHRS and YFSETQ. V lost 0 bases and J 0 bases, leaving 13 bases between the germline ends. The chain's CDR3 is CASSLAYMGVSYEQYF. CDR3 bases: TGCGCCAGCAGCTTGGCCTATATGGGCGTCTCCTACGAGCAGTACTTC.

The rearrangement links TRBV30 to TRBJ2-7; D uncertain. Per germline, CDR1 GTSNPN and CDR2 SVGIG (reference sequence). The length of the CDR3 is 11 residues. With 1 base removed from V and 6 bases from J, the gap between germline ends came to 7 bases. The CDR3 loop reads CAWSAGPEQYF. Written as DNA, the CDR3 is TGTGCCTGGAGTGCAGGTCCCGAGCAGTACTTC.

The chain uses TRBV4-3 and TRBJ1-2; the match to TRBD1 covers 7 bases. Trimming cost V 0 bases and J 3 bases; bases outside gene matches: 7. Germline assignment: CDR1 LGHNA and CDR2 YSLEER. The CDR3 runs 16 residues. The CDR3 reads CASSQDSGQAHYGYTF. The CDR3 bases are TGCGCCAGCAGCCAAGATAGCGGACAGGCGCACTATGGCTACACCTTC.

The V and J genes are TRBV12-3 or TRBV12-4 and TRBJ2-7, with TRBD1 as a possible D gene (6 bases). V was pared by 5 bases and J by 4 bases, with 6 bases between. This CDR3 comprises 11 residues. The CDR3 DNA is TGTGCCAGCAGTCAGGGGTACGAGCAGTACTTC. It specifies CASSQGYEQYF.

V is TRBV4-1 and J is TRBJ1-2, with D perhaps TRBD1 (5 bases). The CDR3 totals 17 residues. Germline CDR1 reads MGHRA; CDR2 reads YSYEKL. The V and J ends lost 1 base and 5 bases respectively, with 20 bases between them. CDR3 nucleotide sequence: TGCGCCAGCAGCCAAGTTACCACATCGGCAGGGCCGTATGGCTACACCTTC. Translated, it gives CASSQVTTSAGPYGYTF.

The chain has TRBV28 and TRBJ1-1; D possibly corresponds to TRBD1 (6 bases). CDR3 length: 13 amino acids. Trimming stripped 3 bases from V and 9 bases from J, with 14 bases between. Germline values: CDR1 MDHEN, CDR2 SYDVKM. The CDR3 reads CASSFRGGWQAFF. In nucleotides, the CDR3 is TGTGCCAGCAGTTTCCGAGGGGGATGGCAAGCTTTCTTT.

This clone occurred once. Other DNA sequences from this sample encode an identical CDR3 as well. This chain links TRBV7-2 with TRBJ2-7, with D unclear. V gave up 5 bases and J gave up 4 bases, with 9 bases separating them. Germline lookup yields CDR1 SGHTA and CDR2 FQGNSA. This CDR3 is built from 12 residues. CDR3: CASSPPTYEQYF. CDR3 bases: TGTGCCAGCAGCCCCCCCACTTACGAGCAGTACTTC.

This sequence joins TRBV7-2 and TRBJ1-5; D is uncertain. This CDR3 is 14 amino acids long. The V end lost 3 bases, the J end lost 3 bases, and 9 bases lay between the germline ends. CDR1 is SGHTA, CDR2 FQGNSA, per germline. The CDR3 sequence: CASSFGQVNQPQHF. CDR3 in DNA: TGTGCCAGCAGCTTTGGCCAGGTCAATCAGCCCCAGCATTTT.

This clone was counted once. The CDR3 sequence is CASSSNQMTGKGNSPLHF. The CDR3 bases are TGTGCCAGCAGTTCGAATCAAATGACAGGCAAAGGGAATTCACCCCTCCACTTT. The V gene is TRBV25-1, the J gene TRBJ1-6, with a possible D match to TRBD1 (6 bases). The CDR3 is 18 residues long. The germline V gene has CDR1 MGHDK and CDR2 SYGVNS. V lost 5 bases and J 7 bases, leaving 24 bases between the germline ends.

The gene calls are TRBV28 and TRBJ1-1, with TRBD1 as a possible D gene (6 bases). CDR1 MDHEN and CDR2 SYDVKM come from the germline V gene. The CDR3 has 15 amino acids. V was pared by 1 base and J by 10 bases, with 19 bases between. The CDR3, as DNA: TGTGCCAGCAGTTTATACCGACAGGATGCTCATGGAGCTTTCTTT. It is translated as CASSLYRQDAHGAFF. Combining the CDR3 with reference TRBV28 and TRBJ1-1 gives the whole variable domain DVKVTQSSRYLVKRTGEKVFLECVQDMDHENMFWYRQDPGLGLRLIYFSYDVKMKEKGDIPEGYSVSREKKERFSLILESASTNQTSMYLCASSLYRQDAHGAFFGQGTRLTVV.

The chain carries TRBV28 and TRBJ1-1; weak D call: TRBD1 (5 bases). Germline V lookup: CDR1 MDHEN, CDR2 SYDVKM. The CDR3 sequence is 14 residues long. Trimming removed 4 bases from V and 5 bases from J, with 14 bases in between. CDR3 DNA sequence: TGTGCCAGCAGTTCCCCGACAGTGGTGACTGAAGCTTTCTTT. It translates to CASSSPTVVTEAFF.

The rearrangement links TRBV6-2 or TRBV6-3 to TRBJ1-2; no reliable D call. CDR3 length: 13 amino acids. Germline-derived CDR1 and CDR2 are MNHEY and SVGEGT. Trimming pared 2 bases from V and 5 bases from J, leaving 9 bases between. CDR3 in DNA: TGTGCCAGCAGTTACGAGACGGAGTATGGCTACACCTTC. Encoded protein: CASSYETEYGYTF.

The chain joins TRBV27 to TRBJ1-4; 8 nucleotides line up with TRBD1. CDR3 size: 13 residues. Germline V gene lookup returns CDR1 MNHEY and CDR2 SMNVEV (reference sequence). V trimming: 7 bases; J trimming: 8 bases; junction bases outside the gene matches: 6. CDR3 DNA sequence: TGTGCCAGCAAAGGACAGGGAAAGGAAAAACTGTTTTTT. The encoded protein is CASKGQGKEKLFF.

CDR3 sequence (DNA): TGCAGCGTTAGGGGCCAGGGGGCGTTGGTCCACGAGCAGTACTTC. Amino acids: CSVRGQGALVHEQYF. The V and J genes are TRBV29-1 and TRBJ2-7; 8 bases fit TRBD1. The ends lost 5 bases at V and 5 bases at J; junction bases unmatched: 14. Germline CDR1 reads SQVTM; CDR2 reads ANQGSEA. CDR3 length: 15 residues.

This clone was observed a handful of times. The V gene is TRBV27, the J gene TRBJ2-2; D is ambiguous. The CDR3 length is 11 residues. With 8 bases removed from V and 3 bases from J, the gap between germline ends came to 4 bases. Germline loops: CDR1 MNHEY, CDR2 SMNVEV (reference sequence). Written as DNA, the CDR3 is TGTGCCAGCGGGCACACCGGGGAGCTGTTTTTT. Its protein is CASGHTGELFF.

This chain links TRBV19 with TRBJ1-5; TRBD1 agrees at 10 bases. The CDR3 extends over 15 amino acids. The V gene's germline CDR1 is LNHDA and CDR2 SQIVND (reference sequence). With 6 bases clipped from V and 4 bases from J, the junction kept 6 bases outside the gene matches. The CDR3 DNA follows: TGTGCCAGTAGCCCCGGGACAGGGGAAAATCAGCCCCAGCATTTT. Translated, it gives CASSPGTGENQPQHF.

This chain joins TRBV3-1 (or the pseudogene TRBV3-2) and TRBJ1-5, with D unclear. The CDR3 has 16 residues. V was pared by 4 bases and J by 0 bases, with 13 bases between. Germline values: CDR1 LGHDT, CDR2 YNNKEL (reference sequence). In DNA form, the CDR3 reads TGTGCCAGCAGCCCCCGGACCGGGGTTAGCAATCAGCCCCAGCATTTT. It specifies CASSPRTGVSNQPQHF.

The rearrangement uses TRBV25-1 and TRBJ1-1; D is undetermined. Germline V lookup: CDR1 MGHDK, CDR2 SYGVNS. With 3 bases removed from V and 0 bases from J, the gap between germline ends came to 8 bases. The CDR3 runs to 14 residues. The DNA of the CDR3 is TGTGCCAGCAGTGACCCGACTGTGAACACTGAAGCTTTCTTT. Amino acid sequence: CASSDPTVNTEAFF.

The DNA of the CDR3 is TGTGCCAGCAGCCAGACAGGGATGAACACTGAAGCTTTCTTT. It translates to CASSQTGMNTEAFF. The V and J genes are TRBV5-6 and TRBJ1-1, with 7 bases fitting TRBD1. Trimming removed 4 bases from V and 0 bases from J; junction bases left unmatched: 3. The CDR3 extends over 14 amino acids. The V gene's germline CDR1 is SGHDT and CDR2 YYEEEE.

This chain connects TRBV28 to TRBJ1-1; unclear D gene. The CDR3 contains 15 residues. Trimming removed 1 base at V and 1 base at J, with 10 bases between. Germline V CDR1 and CDR2: MDHEN, SYDVKM. The CDR3 nucleotides read TGTGCCAGCAGTTTATTCGGGTCTTCGAACACTGAAGCTTTCTTT. This translates into CASSLFGSSNTEAFF.

The chain uses TRBV27 and TRBJ1-5, with D hard to call. CDR3 length: 16 amino acids. Between the trimmed V and J ends, which lost 4 bases and 2 bases, there was a span of 15 bases. The germline V gene has CDR1 MNHEY and CDR2 SMNVEV (reference sequence). The CDR3 protein is CASSSGGPGGNQPQHF. Here the CDR3 DNA reads TGTGCCAGCAGTTCGGGAGGCCCTGGGGGCAATCAGCCCCAGCATTTT.

The chain employs TRBV4-1 and TRBJ2-1; 16 bases map to TRBD2. Germline trimming cut 1 base from V and 8 bases from J; bases unmatched to any gene: 2. The CDR3 is 16 residues long. Germline V gene lookup returns CDR1 MGHRA and CDR2 YSYEKL. The CDR3 loop is CASSQAGLAGGDEQFF. The CDR3 nucleotides read TGCGCCAGCAGCCAAGCGGGACTAGCGGGAGGGGATGAGCAGTTCTTC.

This clone was found a few times. The chain uses TRBV7-9 and TRBJ1-2; 7 nucleotides match TRBD1. Germline CDR1 reads SEHNR; CDR2 reads FQNEAQ (reference sequence). The CDR3 consists of 14 residues. V was pared by 4 bases and J by 4 bases, with 6 bases of the junction left unmatched. The CDR3 loop reads CASSSETGSYGYTF. The CDR3 coding sequence is TGTGCCAGCAGCTCGGAGACAGGGTCCTATGGCTACACCTTC.

V usage is TRBV28 and J usage is TRBJ1-1; 9 bases agree with TRBD1. The CDR3 consists of 16 residues. CDR1 is MDHEN, CDR2 SYDVKM, per germline. The ends lost 5 bases at V and 6 bases at J; junction bases unmatched: 13. The DNA for the CDR3 is TGTGCCAGCAGTCCGGGACAGGGAGGCCGAAACGCTGAAGCTTTCTTT. Translation: CASSPGQGGRNAEAFF. The full variable domain, in which reference TRBV28 and TRBJ1-1 provide the parts outside the CDR3, is DVKVTQSSRYLVKRTGEKVFLECVQDMDHENMFWYRQDPGLGLRLIYFSYDVKMKEKGDIPEGYSVSREKKERFSLILESASTNQTSMYLCASSPGQGGRNAEAFFGQGTRLTVV.

The gene calls are TRBV5-4 and TRBJ2-5, with 7 positions matching TRBD2. Losses at the gene ends were 4 bases for V and 4 bases for J; bases not matched to a gene: 16. The germline V gene encodes CDR1 SGHNT and CDR2 YYREEE (reference sequence). The CDR3 has 17 amino acids. The CDR3 region is CASSGEGLARSRETQYF. The CDR3 region has the DNA TGTGCCAGCAGCGGGGAGGGGCTAGCGCGGTCCAGAGAGACCCAGTACTTC.

The V and J genes are TRBV7-9 and TRBJ2-2; tentatively, D is TRBD2 (6 bases). Looked up from germline, CDR1 is SEHNR and CDR2 is FQNEAQ (reference sequence). The CDR3 spans 16 residues. V was pared by 5 bases and J by 1 base, with 14 bases between. CDR3 nucleotide sequence: TGTGCCAGCAGCCCCACGAGCGGGCAGAACACCGGGGAGCTGTTTTTT. Protein product: CASSPTSGQNTGELFF. The variable domain in full, with the rest retrieved from reference TRBV7-9 and TRBJ2-2, is DTGVSQNPRHKITKRGQNVTFRCDPISEHNRLYWYRQTLGQGPEFLTYFQNEAQLEKSRLLSDRFSAERPKGSFSTLEIQRTEQGDSAMYLCASSPTSGQNTGELFFGEGSRLTVL.

The V call is TRBV28, the J call TRBJ1-1; possibly TRBD1 for D (5 bases). Germline CDR1 and CDR2: MDHEN and SYDVKM. V dropped 8 bases and J dropped 4 bases, with 14 bases sitting between them. The CDR3 is 13 residues long. The CDR3 nucleotides read TGTGCCAGCGCGGGGCAGAGGGGCACTGAAGCTTTCTTT. Protein: CASAGQRGTEAFF.

The CDR3 DNA reads as TGTGCCAGCAGCGGGCCCGGACAGGACACTGAAGCTTTCTTT. It encodes CASSGPGQDTEAFF. The J gene is TRBJ1-1, the V gene TRBV11-3, with 7 positions matching TRBD1. The CDR3 has 14 amino acids. CDR1 and CDR2 (germline): SGHNT, YENEEA. Trimming took 5 bases from V and 3 from J; bases not matched to a gene: 6. Variable domain in full (rest from reference TRBV11-3 and TRBJ1-1): EAGVVQSPRYKIIEKKQPVAFWCNPISGHNTLYWYLQNLGQGPELLIRYENEEAVDDSQLPKDRFSAERLKGVDSTLKIQPAELGDSAVYLCASSGPGQDTEAFFGQGTRLTVV.

CDR3 in amino acids: CASSVWDRVETGELFF. CDR3 DNA: TGTGCCAGCAGCGTATGGGACAGAGTTGAAACCGGGGAGCTGTTTTTT. This chain links TRBV9 with TRBJ2-2; 7 bases fit TRBD1. Germline V gene data show CDR1 as SGDLS and CDR2 as YYNGEE. This CDR3 contains 16 residues. Unmatched junction bases numbered 8, after V lost 1 base and J lost 5 bases.